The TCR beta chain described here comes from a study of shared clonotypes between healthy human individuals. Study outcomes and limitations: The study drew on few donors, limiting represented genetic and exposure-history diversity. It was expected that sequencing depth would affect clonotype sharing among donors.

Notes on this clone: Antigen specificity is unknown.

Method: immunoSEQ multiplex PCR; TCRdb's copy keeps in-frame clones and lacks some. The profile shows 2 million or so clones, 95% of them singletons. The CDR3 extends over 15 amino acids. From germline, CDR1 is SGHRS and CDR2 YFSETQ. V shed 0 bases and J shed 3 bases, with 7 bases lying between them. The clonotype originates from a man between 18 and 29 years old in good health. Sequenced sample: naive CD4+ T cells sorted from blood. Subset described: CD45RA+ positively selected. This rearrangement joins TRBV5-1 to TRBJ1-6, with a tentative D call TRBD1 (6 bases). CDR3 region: CASSLEGDYNSPLHF. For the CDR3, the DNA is TGCGCCAGCAGCTTGGAGGGGGACTATAATTCACCCCTCCACTTT.